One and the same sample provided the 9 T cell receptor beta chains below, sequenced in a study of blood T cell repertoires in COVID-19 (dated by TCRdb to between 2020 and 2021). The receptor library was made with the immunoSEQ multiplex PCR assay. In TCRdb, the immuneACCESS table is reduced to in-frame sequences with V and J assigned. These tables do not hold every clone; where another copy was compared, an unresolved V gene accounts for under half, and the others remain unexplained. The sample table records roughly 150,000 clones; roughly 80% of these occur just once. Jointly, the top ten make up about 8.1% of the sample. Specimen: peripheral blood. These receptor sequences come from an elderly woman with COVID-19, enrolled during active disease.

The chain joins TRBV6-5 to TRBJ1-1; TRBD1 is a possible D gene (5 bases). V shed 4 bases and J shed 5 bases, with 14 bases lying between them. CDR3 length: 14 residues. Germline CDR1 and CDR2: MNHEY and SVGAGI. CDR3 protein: CASSFQGGRTEAFF. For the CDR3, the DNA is TGTGCCAGCAGTTTCCAGGGAGGACGTACTGAAGCTTTCTTT.

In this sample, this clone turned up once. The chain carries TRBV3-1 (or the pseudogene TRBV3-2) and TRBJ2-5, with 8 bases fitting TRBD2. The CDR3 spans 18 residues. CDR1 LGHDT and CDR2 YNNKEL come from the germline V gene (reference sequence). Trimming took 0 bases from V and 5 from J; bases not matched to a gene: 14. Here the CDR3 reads CASSQDFGGASKSETQYF. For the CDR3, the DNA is TGTGCCAGCAGCCAAGATTTCGGGGGGGCCTCTAAATCGGAGACCCAGTACTTC.

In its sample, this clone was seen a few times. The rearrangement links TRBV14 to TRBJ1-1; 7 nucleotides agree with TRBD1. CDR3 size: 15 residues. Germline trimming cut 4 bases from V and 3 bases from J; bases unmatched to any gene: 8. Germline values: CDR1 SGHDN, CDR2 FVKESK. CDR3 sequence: CASSRWTGLDTEAFF. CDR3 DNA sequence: TGTGCCAGCAGCCGCTGGACAGGCCTTGACACTGAAGCTTTCTTT.

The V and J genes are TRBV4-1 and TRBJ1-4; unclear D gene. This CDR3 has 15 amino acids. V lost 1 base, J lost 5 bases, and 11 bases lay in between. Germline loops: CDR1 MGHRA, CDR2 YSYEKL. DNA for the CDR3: TGCGCCAGCAGCCAAGGAAGGAGAGAAAATGAAAAACTGTTTTTT. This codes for CASSQGRRENEKLFF.

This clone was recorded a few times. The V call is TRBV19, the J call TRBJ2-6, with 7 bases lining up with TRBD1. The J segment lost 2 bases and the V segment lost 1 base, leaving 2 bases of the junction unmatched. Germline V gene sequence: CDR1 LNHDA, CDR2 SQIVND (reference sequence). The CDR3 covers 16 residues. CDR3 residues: CASSIAGGTGANVLTF. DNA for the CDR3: TGTGCCAGTAGTATAGCAGGGGGTACTGGGGCCAACGTCCTGACTTTC.

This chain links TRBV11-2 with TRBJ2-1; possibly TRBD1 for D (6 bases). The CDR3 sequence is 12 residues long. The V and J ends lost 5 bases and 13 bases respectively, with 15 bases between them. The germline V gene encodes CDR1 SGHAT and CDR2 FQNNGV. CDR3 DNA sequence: TGTGCCAGCAGCCAGAACAGGGTTGGTCAGTTCTTC. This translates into CASSQNRVGQFF. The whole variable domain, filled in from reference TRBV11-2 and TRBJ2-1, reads EAGVAQSPRYKIIEKRQSVAFWCNPISGHATLYWYQQILGQGPKLLIQFQNNGVVDDSQLPKDRFSAERLKGVDSTLKIQPAKLEDSAVYLCASSQNRVGQFFGPGTRLTVL.

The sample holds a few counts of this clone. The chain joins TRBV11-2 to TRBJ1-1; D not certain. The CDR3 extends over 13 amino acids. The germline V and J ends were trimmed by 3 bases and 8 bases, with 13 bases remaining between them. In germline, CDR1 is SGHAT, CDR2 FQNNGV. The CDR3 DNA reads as TGTGCCAGCAGCTTGGCCCATTGGCCCGAAGCTTTCTTT. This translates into CASSLAHWPEAFF.

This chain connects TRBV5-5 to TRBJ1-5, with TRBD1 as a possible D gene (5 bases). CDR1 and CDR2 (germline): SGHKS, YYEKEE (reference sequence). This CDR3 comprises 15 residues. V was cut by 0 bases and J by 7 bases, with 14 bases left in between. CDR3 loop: CASSLGRGVGQPQHF. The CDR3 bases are TGTGCCAGCAGCTTGGGCCGGGGGGTGGGGCAGCCCCAGCATTTT. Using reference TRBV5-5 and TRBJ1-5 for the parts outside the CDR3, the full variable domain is DAGVTQSPTHLIKTRGQQVTLRCSPISGHKSVSWYQQVLGQGPQFIFQYYEKEERGRGNFPDRFSARQFPNYSSELNVNALLLGDSALYLCASSLGRGVGQPQHFGDGTRLSIL.

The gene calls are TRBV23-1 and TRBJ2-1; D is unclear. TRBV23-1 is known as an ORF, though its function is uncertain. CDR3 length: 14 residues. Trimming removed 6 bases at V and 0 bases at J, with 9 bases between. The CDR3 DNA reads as TGCGCCAGCAGGCCGGGTAGCTCCTACAATGAGCAGTTCTTC. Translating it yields CASRPGSSYNEQFF.